This T cell receptor beta chain is from a study of CD8+CD57+ T cells in acquired aplastic anemia. For the study at large: Each DNA sample taken from sorted CD4+ and CD8+ cells came to 3 to 4 ug on average. Healthy donor CD4+ samples were sequenced to a depth that averaged around 9.8 million reads.

According to the study, genomic DNA was the template for TCR beta VDJ and CDR3 profiling. TCRdb called the reads again in MiXCR, with one record for every CDR3 protein. The sample comprises hundreds of thousands of distinct CDR3 sequences, 65% to 80% of which are singletons, and 3.5% to 4.5% rests with the top ten. With regard to this clonotype: Its antigen is not known. The junction shows a germline mismatch at one end, possibly a read error.

General study results and limits: Patients and controls shared fewer than 30 CD8+ CDR3 sequences. No significant patient-versus-control difference appeared in CD8+ Simpson's diversity.

The CDR3 has 13 residues. CDR1 is SGHTA and CDR2 is FQGNSA in the germline V gene. This chain links TRBV7-2 with TRBJ1-1; D gene unclear. The source of this sequence is a human donor in good health, serving as a control. Sample: sorted CD4+, CD8+, or CD8+CD57+ T cells (not recorded which) from PBMCs. The CDR3, as DNA: TGCGCCAGCAGCTTGGAGAATGACACTGAAGCTTTCTTT. Its protein product is CASSLENDTEAFF.